The 31 T cell receptor beta chains reported below all come from one sample, sequenced in a study of CD4 and CD8 cells across lung adenocarcinoma regions. TCRdb ran MiXCR on the PCR reads and lists one entry per CDR3 protein. The sample lists roughly 2,900 distinct CDR3 sequences, over 45% occurring once. Sequencing was performed on CD8+ T cells from the center of a lung tumor. The receptor set was obtained from a male donor with lung adenocarcinoma. The CD4 and CD8 labels of this study may be unreliable.

This clonotype counts as medium-sized. This chain links TRBV6-5 with TRBJ2-1, with 7 bases matching TRBD2. The CDR3 extends over 13 amino acids. Per the germline V gene, CDR1 is MNHEY and CDR2 is SVGAGI. V lost 5 bases to trimming and J lost 10 bases; unmatched junction nucleotides: 8. The CDR3 nucleotides are TGTGCCAGCAGTACTCAGCGGGGACTAGAGCAGTTCTTC. Translation gives CASSTQRGLEQFF.

This chain connects TRBV6-1 to TRBJ1-2; 7 nucleotides align to TRBD1. Unmatched junction bases numbered 18, after V lost 7 bases and J lost 4 bases. CDR3 size: 17 residues. Germline V lookup: CDR1 MNHNS, CDR2 SASEGT. CDR3 DNA sequence: TGTGCCAGCACCTCAAACGGAGGGGACAGCGGGGGCTATGGCTACACCTTC. Its protein product is CASTSNGGDSGGYGYTF.

The chain carries TRBV10-2 and TRBJ2-3; D not certain. The last part of the DNA fits TRBJ2-7 better; the J call may be wrong. CDR1 WSHSY and CDR2 SAAADI come from the germline V gene. The CDR3 consists of 11 residues. The CDR3 spells CGSSDPETQYF. The CDR3 region has the DNA TGCGGGAGCAGTGACCCAGAGACGCAGTACTTC.

Sample share makes this clonotype medium-sized (0.01 to 0.1%). The chain joins TRBV10-3 to TRBJ2-1; TRBD2 matches at 11 bases. V lost 4 bases to trimming and J lost 1 base; unmatched junction nucleotides: 0. The length of the CDR3 is 15 residues. Germline lookup yields CDR1 ENHRY and CDR2 SYGVKD. The CDR3 DNA is TGTGCCATCAGTGGACTAGCGGGATCCTACAATGAGCAGTTCTTC. Translating it yields CAISGLAGSYNEQFF.

In this sample, this clonotype is large (0.1 to 1%). The V gene is TRBV7-2, the J gene TRBJ2-1, with D unclear. This CDR3 is 16 amino acids long. CDR1 is SGHTA, CDR2 FQGNSA, per germline. Deletions cut 2 bases from V and 5 bases from J, with 16 bases between. The CDR3 region is CASSLFGLGANNEQFF. The CDR3 DNA reads TGTGCCAGCAGCTTATTTGGGCTAGGTGCGAACAATGAGCAGTTCTTC.

This chain connects TRBV6-4 to TRBJ2-1; 13 nucleotides align to TRBD2. With 2 bases clipped from V and 3 bases from J, the junction kept 7 bases outside the gene matches. The germline V gene encodes CDR1 MRHNA and CDR2 SNTAGT. This CDR3 region has 18 residues. CDR3 protein: CASSDQGGLAGSYNEQFF. Written as DNA, the CDR3 is TGTGCCAGCAGTGACCAAGGGGGACTAGCGGGAAGCTACAATGAGCAGTTCTTC.

This chain joins TRBV9 and TRBJ1-2, with no clear D. Trimming removed 3 bases at V and 8 bases at J, with 20 bases between. CDR1 and CDR2 from the germline V gene are SGDLS and YYNGEE. The CDR3 covers 15 residues. The CDR3 DNA sequence: TGTGCCAGCAGCGCAGCCCCGACTGAGGGTTGGGGCTACACCTTC. Its protein is CASSAAPTEGWGYTF.

In nucleotides, the CDR3 is TGTGCCAGCAGTTTATACGCCGATGTGGGCGAGCAGTTCTTC. Its translation: CASSLYADVGEQFF. The chain uses TRBV27 and TRBJ2-1, with D unclear. CDR3 length equals 14 residues. Germline CDR1 MNHEY, CDR2 SMNVEV (reference sequence). V shed 1 base and J shed 10 bases, with 14 bases lying between them.

This clonotype rates as medium-sized. This rearrangement joins TRBV7-2 to TRBJ2-1, with D possibly TRBD2 on 6 matching bases. The CDR3 is 14 residues long. The V gene's germline CDR1 is SGHTA and CDR2 FQGNSA. V dropped 6 bases and J dropped 14 bases, with 23 bases sitting between them. The CDR3 DNA sequence: TGTGCCAGCAGGCGTAACAGGAGGGAAGGGTTAGAGTTCTTC. As protein: CASRRNRREGLEFF.

This clonotype is judged medium-sized (0.01 to 0.1%). V gene TRBV7-2 combines with J gene TRBJ2-3; TRBD2 matches 14 bases. V shed 7 bases, J shed 5 bases, and the junction held 17 bases outside the gene matches. The germline gives CDR1 SGHTA, CDR2 FQGNSA. The CDR3 is 19 residues long. The CDR3 nucleotides read TGTGCCAGCACCAACTCGTCGAGACTAGCGGGAGGGCCTAGAGATACGCAGTATTTT. Translation gives CASTNSSRLAGGPRDTQYF.

Judged by abundance, this clonotype is large. This chain links TRBV6-1 with TRBJ2-1, with 12 nucleotides matching TRBD2. Trimming took 4 bases from V and 2 from J; bases not matched to a gene: 0. The germline V gene encodes CDR1 MNHNS and CDR2 SASEGT. The CDR3 has 15 amino acids. For the CDR3, the DNA is TGTGCCAGCAGTGGACTAGCGGGAGCCTACAATGAGCAGTTCTTC. This sequence encodes CASSGLAGAYNEQFF.

The rearrangement joins TRBV6-5 to TRBJ2-1, with D perhaps assigned TRBD1 or TRBD2 (5 bases each). The germline gives CDR1 MNHEY, CDR2 SVGAGI. This CDR3 is 15 amino acids long. Trimming shortened V by 2 bases and J by 10 bases, and 18 bases separated the two germline ends. The CDR3 is CASSYETASSYEQFF. In DNA form, the CDR3 reads TGTGCCAGCAGTTACGAGACAGCTAGCTCCTACGAGCAGTTCTTC.

This chain connects TRBV12-3 or TRBV12-4 to TRBJ2-5, with 7 positions matching TRBD2. Trimming cost V 4 bases and J 4 bases; bases outside gene matches: 6. CDR3 length: 14 amino acids. The CDR3 sequence: CASSSTSQRETQYF. The CDR3 DNA sequence: TGTGCCAGCAGTTCGACTAGCCAGAGAGAGACCCAGTACTTC.

This rearrangement joins TRBV7-2 to TRBJ2-5; TRBD2 is a possible D gene (5 bases). The closer fit of TRBJ2-1 to the DNA end suggests the J call may be wrong. In germline, CDR1 is SGHTA, CDR2 FQGNSA. There are 17 residues in the CDR3. Here the CDR3 reads CASSSLPGSTNQETQFF. The DNA of the CDR3 is TGTGCCAGCAGCTCACTCCCCGGGTCGACTAACCAAGAGACCCAGTTCTTC.

This clonotype is medium-sized. This chain connects TRBV7-2 to TRBJ2-5, with 12 bases lining up with TRBD2. The ends lost 1 base at V and 3 bases at J; junction bases unmatched: 9. This CDR3 spans 18 amino acids. Germline loops: CDR1 SGHTA, CDR2 FQGNSA. In DNA, the CDR3 is TGTGCCAGCAGCTTAGGGCCCCCTAGCGGGAGGGCCGAAGAGACCCAGTACTTC. Translation gives CASSLGPPSGRAEETQYF.

This clonotype was picked up a small number of times. This chain links TRBV6-5 with TRBJ2-5; D call uncertain. With the DNA end fitting TRBJ2-7 better, the J assignment may be wrong. The CDR3 length is 14 residues. Germline V CDR1 and CDR2: MNHEY, SVGAGI. CDR3 bases: TGTGCCAGCAGTTATTCAGTCGAGGTCAACGAGCAGTACTTC. It codes for CASSYSVEVNEQYF.

In the case of this clonotype: An end of the junction does not agree with germline; a read error may underlie this. The chain is built from TRBV6-1 and TRBJ2-3, with 8 bases fitting TRBD1. Germline lookup yields CDR1 MNHNS and CDR2 SASEGT. This CDR3 comprises 14 residues. This CDR3 reads CAAGQGVSSDEQFF. CDR3 in DNA: TGTGCCGCCGGACAGGGAGTGAGCTCAGATGAGCAGTTTTTC.

This clonotype ranks as medium-sized (0.01 to 0.1%). CDR3 in DNA: TGTGCCAGCAGTTACTTGTCGAACACTGAAGCTTTCTTT. Protein: CASSYLSNTEAFF. V is TRBV6-2 or TRBV6-3 and J is TRBJ1-1; no definite D call. The germline V gene encodes CDR1 MNHEY and CDR2 SVGEGT. This CDR3 has 13 amino acids. The V end lost 1 base, the J end lost 1 base, and 4 bases lay between the germline ends.

This clonotype is labeled as large (0.1 to 1%). The chain couples TRBV6-1 to TRBJ2-6; tentative D call: TRBD1 (5 bases). Germline V gene sequence: CDR1 MNHNS, CDR2 SASEGT. The V end was cut by 4 bases, the J end by 3 bases, with 13 bases between. The CDR3 length is 16 residues. CDR3 residues: CASSVRDQVGANVLTF. In DNA, the CDR3 is TGTGCCAGCAGTGTCAGGGATCAGGTTGGGGCCAACGTCCTGACTTTC.

In its sample, this clonotype is medium-sized. The rearrangement uses TRBV6-1 and TRBJ2-6; tentative D call: TRBD1 (5 bases). The CDR3 loop spans 16 amino acids. Germline values: CDR1 MNHNS, CDR2 SASEGT. V dropped 0 bases and J dropped 4 bases, with 10 bases sitting between them. CDR3 amino acids: CASSEAWTSGANVLTF. The CDR3 coding sequence is TGTGCCAGCAGTGAAGCTTGGACATCAGGGGCCAACGTCCTGACTTTC.

This clonotype appeared a few times. The V gene is TRBV6-5, the J gene TRBJ2-5, with 10 nucleotides matching TRBD1. There are 17 residues in the CDR3. V shed 2 bases and J 5 bases; nucleotides not matched to a gene: 11. Germline V lookup: CDR1 MNHEY, CDR2 SVGAGI. The CDR3 DNA reads TGTGCCAGCAGTTACCCCCCGACAGGGGGCGCCATCGAGACCCAGTACTTC. Its translation is CASSYPPTGGAIETQYF.

This clonotype has only a few counts. The CDR3 loop is CASSEGWGTVLNQPQHF. CDR3 coding DNA: TGTGCCAGCAGTGAAGGGTGGGGGACAGTACTGAATCAGCCCCAGCATTTT. This rearrangement joins TRBV6-1 to TRBJ1-5; 7 positions match TRBD1. The trim removed 1 base at V and 4 bases at J, leaving 10 bases unmatched. CDR1 and CDR2 (germline): MNHNS, SASEGT. CDR3 length: 17 amino acids.

This chain uses TRBV12-3 or TRBV12-4 with TRBJ2-1, with D hard to call. V was trimmed by 1 base and J by 1 base, leaving 11 bases between them. The CDR3 has 16 amino acids. CDR3 DNA: TGTGCCAGCAGTTTAGTGTCTTCTCCGTCCTACAATGAGCAGTTCTTC. Its protein is CASSLVSSPSYNEQFF.

Points on this clonotype: This may be a read error: a much more frequent sequence differs by one nucleotide. This rearrangement joins TRBV11-2 to TRBJ2-4; 7 bases match TRBD2. The germline V gene encodes CDR1 SGHAT and CDR2 FQNNGV. Losses at the gene ends were 6 bases for V and 13 bases for J; bases not matched to a gene: 18. The CDR3 covers 15 residues. CDR3 region: CASRDIGRPYNEQYF. CDR3 bases: TGTGCCAGCAGAGATATCGGGAGGCCTTACAATGAGCAGTACTTC. Variable domain in full (rest from reference TRBV11-2 and TRBJ2-4): EAGVAQSPRYKIIEKRQSVAFWCNPISGHATLYWYQQILGQGPKLLIQFQNNGVVDDSQLPKDRFSAERLKGVDSTLKIQPAKLEDSAVYLCASRDIGRPYNEQYFGAGTRLSVL.

By its share, this clonotype is medium-sized. This chain links TRBV6-1 with TRBJ2-4; D possibly corresponds to TRBD2 (6 bases). The CDR3 has 20 residues. Germline V CDR1 and CDR2: MNHNS, SASEGT. V was cut by 0 bases and J by 0 bases, with 21 bases left in between. The CDR3 is CASSEASAGRQILAKNIQYF. For the CDR3, the DNA is TGTGCCAGCAGTGAAGCGTCTGCGGGGAGACAGATCTTAGCCAAAAACATTCAGTACTTC.

The chain uses TRBV12-3 or TRBV12-4 and TRBJ2-1; 14 bases agree with TRBD2. The CDR3 loop spans 15 amino acids. V was clipped by 4 bases and J by 7 bases; unmatched bases: 3. This chain's CDR3 is CASSWGLAGENEQFF. Written as DNA, the CDR3 is TGTGCCAGCAGTTGGGGACTAGCGGGAGAAAATGAGCAGTTCTTC.

The gene calls are TRBV11-3 and TRBJ2-1; TRBD2 agrees at 8 bases. V was clipped by 1 base and J by 3 bases; unmatched bases: 11. The germline gives CDR1 SGHNT, CDR2 YENEEA. This CDR3 region has 18 residues. Written as DNA, the CDR3 is TGTGCCAGCAGCTTAGTGGGGGGAGCGGGAGACCACTACAATGAGCAGTTCTTC. Translated, it gives CASSLVGGAGDHYNEQFF.

This clonotype was detected only a few times. The V gene is TRBV4-2, the J gene TRBJ2-1, with D perhaps matching TRBD2 (6 bases). V dropped 1 base and J dropped 8 bases, with 15 bases sitting between them. The CDR3 consists of 15 residues. Per germline, CDR1 LGHNA and CDR2 YNFKEQ. CDR3 DNA: TGTGCCAGCAGCCAAGGGGACTCCCAAGGTCATGAGCAGTTCTTC. The encoded protein is CASSQGDSQGHEQFF.

This clonotype was seen more than once but under ten times. V and J are TRBV12-3 or TRBV12-4 and TRBJ1-1; D gene unclear. With 7 bases removed from V and 3 bases from J, the gap between germline ends came to 12 bases. There are 13 residues in the CDR3. In nucleotides, the CDR3 is TGTGCCAGCACTTACGATCAAGACACTGAAGCTTTCTTT. This translates into CASTYDQDTEAFF.

This clonotype occurred a few times. The genes are TRBV10-3 and TRBJ2-1; TRBD1 is a possible D gene (5 bases). Germline V gives CDR1 ENHRY, CDR2 SYGVKD. The V end was cut by 11 bases, the J end by 2 bases, with 16 bases between. This CDR3 comprises 14 residues. The CDR3: CAVLVGPTYNEQFF. In DNA form, the CDR3 reads TGTGCCGTCCTCGTGGGGCCCACCTACAATGAGCAGTTCTTC.

The rearrangement uses TRBV6-1 and TRBJ2-5; 8 bases are shared with TRBD2. Germline V gene sequence: CDR1 MNHNS, CDR2 SASEGT. The CDR3 extends over 15 amino acids. CDR3 DNA sequence: TGTGGCGGGGGGAGCGGGGGCCGAGACCAAGAGACCCAGTACTTC. It codes for CGGGSGGRDQETQYF.